This T cell receptor beta chain was captured by sequencing in a study of beta chain features in type 1 diabetes. Regarding the study as a whole: Researchers report that Type 1 diabetes patients had moderately but significantly shorter TCRB CDR3s across all four CD4+ subsets. More deletions and fewer insertions at VDJ junctions were seen in type 1 diabetes patients.

Comment on this clone: Its antigen is not known.

This CDR3 spans 13 amino acids. Germline-derived CDR1 and CDR2 are SGDLS and YYNGEE. Trimming took off 4 bases at V and 5 bases at J, with 13 bases between the two ends. TCRB transcripts that were expressed got sequenced, as all of the isolated RNA had been reverse transcribed. Profiling relied on immunoSEQ multiplex PCR, and the TCRdb table lists in-frame clones only, not all of them. The sample contains 250,000 or so clones, about 63% of which appear only once. The TCR comes from a man aged 25-45 years in good health. The chain links TRBV9 to TRBJ2-7; tentative D call: TRBD2 (5 bases). Sequencing was done on a sample of naive CD4+ T cells from blood. For the CDR3, the DNA is TGTGCCAGCAGCCTCTCGACTACCGACGAGCAGTACTTC. This encodes CASSLSTTDEQYF.